Following are 16 T cell receptor beta chains from one sample sequenced in a study of T cell changes during pregnancy in multiple sclerosis. TCRdb keeps only in-frame clones here, not all; method: immunoSEQ multiplex PCR. The sample lists 30,000 to 40,000 clones, under 95% occurring once. The sample in question was peripheral blood, obtained in the third trimester of pregnancy. The source of these receptors is a female donor in good health, enrolled as a control in a pregnancy study.

The CDR3 sequence is CSVSEGGSADTQYF. In DNA form, the CDR3 reads TGCAGCGTTAGTGAAGGGGGATCCGCAGATACGCAGTATTTT. The J gene is TRBJ2-3, the V gene TRBV29-1, with a possible D match to TRBD1 (6 bases). V lost 5 bases to trimming and J lost 4 bases, with 16 bases between them. The CDR3 consists of 14 residues. Germline lookup yields CDR1 SQVTM and CDR2 ANQGSEA.

This chain connects TRBV28 to TRBJ2-6; a weak D match, TRBD1 (5 bases). Germline V gives CDR1 MDHEN, CDR2 SYDVKM. Trimming removed 6 bases from V and 0 bases from J, with 9 bases in between. The CDR3 sequence is 15 residues long. The CDR3 here is CASSFGHSGANVLTF. In DNA form, the CDR3 reads TGTGCCAGCAGCTTCGGACACTCTGGGGCCAACGTCCTGACTTTC.

The chain combines TRBV6-1 with TRBJ1-1; TRBD1 might be the D (5 bases). The ends were cut back, 3 bases at V and 3 bases at J, with 8 bases in the middle. The CDR3 loop spans 13 amino acids. The germline gives CDR1 MNHNS, CDR2 SASEGT. The CDR3 is CASSDREYTEAFF. The CDR3 DNA follows: TGTGCCAGCAGTGACAGGGAATACACTGAAGCTTTCTTT.

The genes are TRBV5-1 and TRBJ2-5; tentative D call: TRBD1 (5 bases). Germline lookup yields CDR1 SGHRS and CDR2 YFSETQ. The CDR3 covers 14 residues. V was shortened by 4 bases and J by 1 base, with 11 bases between the two germline ends. CDR3 DNA sequence: TGCGCCAGCAGCGGAATGACAGTCCAAGAGACCCAGTACTTC. Amino acids: CASSGMTVQETQYF.

This chain uses TRBV5-1 with TRBJ2-6; D uncertain. CDR3 size: 16 residues. V was clipped by 0 bases and J by 2 bases, with 9 bases between them. Germline V gene data show CDR1 as SGHRS and CDR2 as YFSETQ. The CDR3 DNA follows: TGCGCCAGCAGCTTGGGAGTATTGACTGGGGCCAACGTCCTGACTTTC. Its translation: CASSLGVLTGANVLTF.

CDR3 nucleotides: TGCAGCGCAGGACAGGGAGGATTCACTGAAGCTTTCTTT. It translates to CSAGQGGFTEAFF. This chain connects TRBV29-1 to TRBJ1-1, with TRBD1 identical over 8 bases. The ends lost 7 bases at V and 4 bases at J; junction bases unmatched: 8. CDR1 and CDR2 (germline): SQVTM, ANQGSEA. This CDR3 contains 13 residues.

This chain connects TRBV14 to TRBJ1-2; D possibly corresponds to TRBD1 (6 bases). This CDR3 spans 15 amino acids. The germline V and J ends were trimmed by 4 bases and 4 bases, with 16 bases remaining between them. Germline assignment: CDR1 SGHDN and CDR2 FVKESK. The CDR3 nucleotides read TGTGCCAGCAGCCGACCCGGGGCAGGGGCCTATGGCTACACCTTC. Residues: CASSRPGAGAYGYTF.

V usage is TRBV2 and J usage is TRBJ2-3, with 10 positions matching TRBD1. V shed 8 bases and J 0 bases; nucleotides not matched to a gene: 8. The CDR3 is made up of 16 amino acids. Looked up from germline, CDR1 is SNHLY and CDR2 is FYNNEI. The CDR3 DNA sequence: TGTGCCAGCCGCAGGCGGACAGGGGGGAGCACAGATACGCAGTATTTT. Protein product: CASRRRTGGSTDTQYF.

This chain joins TRBV15 and TRBJ2-7, with D perhaps TRBD2 (5 bases). Germline assignment: CDR1 LNHNV and CDR2 YYDKDF (reference sequence). The CDR3 runs to 15 residues. V was shortened by 0 bases and J by 0 bases, with 9 bases between the two germline ends. CDR3 residues: CATSRDSAGSYEQYF. The CDR3 DNA is TGTGCCACCAGCAGAGATTCGGCGGGCTCCTACGAGCAGTACTTC. Variable domain in full (rest from reference TRBV15 and TRBJ2-7): DAMVIQNPRYQVTQFGKPVTLSCSQTLNHNVMYWYQQKSSQAPKLLFHYYDKDFNNEADTPDNFQSRRPNTSFCFLDIRSPGLGDTAMYLCATSRDSAGSYEQYFGPGTRLTVT.

The chain carries TRBV6-5 and TRBJ2-7; 10 bases map to TRBD2. Germline trimming cut 11 bases from V and 6 bases from J; bases unmatched to any gene: 10. There are 13 residues in the CDR3. Germline CDR1 is MNHEY and CDR2 is SVGAGI. The CDR3 coding sequence is TGTGCCGTGGGGGCTAGCGGGGGTTCCGAGCAGTACTTC. Translation gives CAVGASGGSEQYF.

The chain links TRBV9 to TRBJ2-3, with TRBD2 matching over 14 bases. Germline V gene sequence: CDR1 SGDLS, CDR2 YYNGEE. This CDR3 has 16 residues. The ends lost 3 bases at V and 3 bases at J; junction bases unmatched: 3. CDR3 coding DNA: TGTGCCAGCAGCGGGGGACTAGCGGGGGTTACAGATACGCAGTATTTT. Amino acid sequence: CASSGGLAGVTDTQYF.

The chain combines TRBV28 with TRBJ2-1; 8 bases fit TRBD2. CDR3 size: 14 residues. The V gene end was trimmed by 5 bases and the J gene end by 3 bases; junction bases not matched to a gene: 3. Germline V CDR1 and CDR2: MDHEN, SYDVKM. The DNA of the CDR3 is TGTGCCAGCAGTACTAGCGGATACTACAATGAGCAGTTCTTC. It yields the protein CASSTSGYYNEQFF.

The V and J genes are TRBV7-6 and TRBJ2-2; the match to TRBD2 covers 9 bases. Per the germline V gene, CDR1 is SGHVS and CDR2 is FNYEAQ. The ends lost 5 bases at V and 2 bases at J; junction bases unmatched: 6. This CDR3 region has 16 residues. The DNA of the CDR3 is TGTGCCAGCAGCCTAAGGGGACTAGCCAACACCGGGGAGCTGTTTTTT. Translating it yields CASSLRGLANTGELFF.

V usage is TRBV6-1 and J usage is TRBJ2-5, with 11 bases aligning to TRBD2. Germline V gives CDR1 MNHNS, CDR2 SASEGT. The CDR3 totals 18 residues. The V and J ends lost 2 bases and 5 bases, in that order; junction bases with no gene match: 13. CDR3 in DNA: TGTGCCAGCAGTGAAAGGGGAATAGGGACTAGCGGAGTGGAGACCCAGTACTTC. Residues: CASSERGIGTSGVETQYF.

The rearrangement uses TRBV2 and TRBJ2-1; 15 bases match TRBD2. V gave up 6 bases and J gave up 8 bases; unmatched junction bases: 5. The CDR3 sequence is 15 residues long. The V gene's germline CDR1 is SNHLY and CDR2 FYNNEI. The CDR3 loop is CASRGLAGGWHEQFF. Written as DNA, the CDR3 is TGTGCCAGCAGGGGACTAGCGGGAGGATGGCATGAGCAGTTCTTC.

The chain is built from TRBV20-1 and TRBJ2-7; unclear D gene. The germline V gene encodes CDR1 DFQATT and CDR2 SNEGSKA (reference sequence). The CDR3 contains 11 residues. V gave up 3 bases and J gave up 7 bases, with 10 bases separating them. CDR3 DNA: TGCAGTGCTAGGGGCAATGATGAGCAGTACTTC. This gives the protein CSARGNDEQYF.